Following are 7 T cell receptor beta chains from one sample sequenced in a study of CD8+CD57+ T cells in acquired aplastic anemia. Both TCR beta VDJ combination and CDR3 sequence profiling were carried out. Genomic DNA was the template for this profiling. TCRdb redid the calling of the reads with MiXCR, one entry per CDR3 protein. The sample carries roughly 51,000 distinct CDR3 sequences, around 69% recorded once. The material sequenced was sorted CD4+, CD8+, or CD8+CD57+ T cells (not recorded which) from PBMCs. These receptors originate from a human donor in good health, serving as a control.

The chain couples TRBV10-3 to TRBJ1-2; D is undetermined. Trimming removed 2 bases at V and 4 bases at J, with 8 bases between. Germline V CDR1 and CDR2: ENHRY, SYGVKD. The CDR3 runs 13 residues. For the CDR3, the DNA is TGTGCCATCAGTGAGCCTATGGCCTATGGCTACACCTTC. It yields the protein CAISEPMAYGYTF.

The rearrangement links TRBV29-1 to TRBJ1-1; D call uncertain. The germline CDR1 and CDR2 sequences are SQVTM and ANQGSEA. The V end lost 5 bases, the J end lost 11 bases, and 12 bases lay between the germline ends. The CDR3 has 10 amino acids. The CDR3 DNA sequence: TGCAGCGTTTTTGACGGGTTGGCTTTCTTT. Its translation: CSVFDGLAFF.

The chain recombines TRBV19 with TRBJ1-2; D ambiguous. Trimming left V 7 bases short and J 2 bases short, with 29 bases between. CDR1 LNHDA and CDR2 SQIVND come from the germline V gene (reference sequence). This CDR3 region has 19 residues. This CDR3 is CASIWLGWTRPQRNYGYTF. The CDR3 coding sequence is TGTGCCAGTATTTGGCTGGGATGGACCCGACCCCAGAGGAACTATGGCTACACCTTC. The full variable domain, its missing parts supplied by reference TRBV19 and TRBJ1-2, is DGGITQSPKYLFRKEGQNVTLSCEQNLNHDAMYWYRQDPGQGLRLIYYSQIVNDFQKGDIAEGYSVSREKKESFPLTVTSAQKNPTAFYLCASIWLGWTRPQRNYGYTFGSGTRLTVV.

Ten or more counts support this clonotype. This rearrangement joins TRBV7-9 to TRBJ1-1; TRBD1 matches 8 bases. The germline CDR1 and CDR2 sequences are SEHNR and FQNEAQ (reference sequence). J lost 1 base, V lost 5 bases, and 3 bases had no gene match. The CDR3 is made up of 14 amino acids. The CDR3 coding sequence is TGTGCCAGCAGCGCTGGACAGGGGAACACTGAAGCTTTCTTT. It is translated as CASSAGQGNTEAFF.

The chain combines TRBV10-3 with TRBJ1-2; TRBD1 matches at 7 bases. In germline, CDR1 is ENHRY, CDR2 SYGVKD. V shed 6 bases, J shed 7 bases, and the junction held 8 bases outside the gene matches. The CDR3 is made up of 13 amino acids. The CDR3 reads CAISNTGESGYTF. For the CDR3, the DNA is TGTGCCATCAGCAATACAGGGGAGAGTGGCTACACCTTC.

The CDR3 region has the DNA TGCAGCGTTGAAGATCTCGCCTCCGGGGAGGGTTGGTACTTC. Translation: CSVEDLASGEGWYF. V and J are TRBV29-1 and TRBJ2-5, with TRBD2 matching over 7 bases. V gave up 0 bases and J gave up 13 bases; unmatched junction bases: 14. The CDR3 is 14 residues long. In germline, CDR1 is SQVTM, CDR2 ANQGSEA.

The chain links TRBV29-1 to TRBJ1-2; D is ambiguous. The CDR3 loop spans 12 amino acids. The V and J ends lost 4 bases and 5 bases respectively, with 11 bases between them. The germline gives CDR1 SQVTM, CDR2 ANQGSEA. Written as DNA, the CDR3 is TGCAGCGTTGTAGCCGCGGGGTATGGCTACACCTTC. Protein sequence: CSVVAAGYGYTF.